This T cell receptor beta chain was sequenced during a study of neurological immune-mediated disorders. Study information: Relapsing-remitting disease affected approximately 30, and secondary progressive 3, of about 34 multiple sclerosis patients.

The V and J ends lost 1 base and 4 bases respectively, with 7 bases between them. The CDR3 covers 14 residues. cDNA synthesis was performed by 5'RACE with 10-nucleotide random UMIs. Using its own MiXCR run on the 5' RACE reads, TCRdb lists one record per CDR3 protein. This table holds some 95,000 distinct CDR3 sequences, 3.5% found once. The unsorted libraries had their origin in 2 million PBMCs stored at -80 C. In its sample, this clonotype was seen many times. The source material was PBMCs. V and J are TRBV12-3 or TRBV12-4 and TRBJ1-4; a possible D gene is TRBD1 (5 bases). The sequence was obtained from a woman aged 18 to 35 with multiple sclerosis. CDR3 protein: CASSLGRGNEKLFF. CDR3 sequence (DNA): TGTGCCAGCAGTTTAGGAAGGGGTAATGAAAAACTGTTTTTT.